A single sample gave rise to the 14 T cell receptor beta chains below, sequenced in a study of T cells in localized non-small cell lung cancer. The table came from immunoSEQ multiplex PCR; TCRdb's copy has only in-frame clones and leaves some out. The data hold around 100,000 clones, with approximately 90% observed a single time. This specimen consisted of peripheral blood, obtained before any cancer treatment. Receptors originate from a man aged 40 to 69 with stage I squamous cell lung carcinoma.

V gene TRBV10-3 combines with J gene TRBJ1-5, with 7 nucleotides matching TRBD1. The CDR3 contains 14 residues. The germline gives CDR1 ENHRY, CDR2 SYGVKD. J was trimmed by 6 bases and V by 5 bases; bases with no gene match: 7. In nucleotides, the CDR3 is TGTGCCATCAGTAGGGACAGTCTAGGTCAGCCCCAGCATTTT. It codes for CAISRDSLGQPQHF.

The chain links TRBV4-1 to TRBJ2-7; TRBD1 is a possible D gene (5 bases). Trimming removed 1 base from V and 1 base from J, with 8 bases in between. CDR1 MGHRA and CDR2 YSYEKL come from the germline V gene. This CDR3 region has 14 residues. This CDR3 reads CASSQGQGSYEQYF. The CDR3, as DNA: TGCGCCAGCAGCCAAGGCCAGGGATCCTACGAGCAGTACTTC.

The chain joins TRBV9 to TRBJ2-5; 14 bases align to TRBD2. V trimming: 4 bases; J trimming: 6 bases; junction bases outside the gene matches: 8. The CDR3 loop spans 16 amino acids. The V gene's germline CDR1 is SGDLS and CDR2 YYNGEE. This chain's CDR3 is CASSPPGTSGGKTQYF. As DNA, the CDR3 is TGTGCCAGCAGCCCCCCCGGGACTAGCGGGGGAAAGACCCAGTACTTC.

The V and J genes are TRBV6-1 and TRBJ2-3; D gene uncertain. This CDR3 contains 15 residues. V was pared by 8 bases and J by 1 base, with 16 bases between. Germline lookup yields CDR1 MNHNS and CDR2 SASEGT. CDR3 DNA: TGTGCCAGCGAGGTCGGGCAGCTCCGCACAGATACGCAGTATTTT. This codes for CASEVGQLRTDTQYF.

The V gene is TRBV27, the J gene TRBJ1-2, with 7 nucleotides matching TRBD1. The CDR3 has 15 residues. The trim removed 5 bases at V and 1 base at J, leaving 7 bases unmatched. The germline gives CDR1 MNHEY, CDR2 SMNVEV (reference sequence). DNA of the CDR3: TGTGCCAGCAGTCCTTCGGGACAGCGTAACTATGGCTACACCTTC. It codes for CASSPSGQRNYGYTF.

The V and J genes are TRBV4-1 and TRBJ1-1, with D uncertain. Per germline, CDR1 MGHRA and CDR2 YSYEKL. This CDR3 region has 12 residues. V was trimmed by 1 base and J by 3 bases, leaving 3 bases between them. CDR3 residues: CASSQGYTEAFF. As DNA, the CDR3 is TGCGCCAGCAGCCAAGGGTACACTGAAGCTTTCTTT.

This clone has just one count. V usage is TRBV6-1 and J usage is TRBJ1-2; tentatively, D is TRBD1 (5 bases). Germline lookup yields CDR1 MNHNS and CDR2 SASEGT. With 6 bases removed from V and 4 bases from J, the gap between germline ends came to 15 bases. The CDR3 is 14 amino acids. CDR3 nucleotides: TGTGCCAGCAGCGTCGGGGGGGACCTCTATGGCTACACCTTC. Its translation is CASSVGGDLYGYTF.

The chain employs TRBV15 and TRBJ2-3, with TRBD2 matching 8 bases. After removal of 0 bases from V and 4 bases from J, the junction contained 3 bases not matched to a gene. Germline V lookup: CDR1 LNHNV, CDR2 YYDKDF (reference sequence). This CDR3 is 15 amino acids long. The CDR3, as DNA: TGTGCCACCAGCAGAGATGGGACTAGTGCAGATACGCAGTATTTT. Protein product: CATSRDGTSADTQYF.

The chain is built from TRBV28 and TRBJ1-6; D not certain. The germline V gene has CDR1 MDHEN and CDR2 SYDVKM. With 3 bases removed from V and 0 bases from J, the gap between germline ends came to 6 bases. The CDR3 is 15 amino acids. The CDR3 region has the DNA TGTGCCAGCAGTTTTGAGAGCTCCTATAATTCACCCCTCCACTTT. Protein sequence: CASSFESSYNSPLHF.

The V call is TRBV5-1, the J call TRBJ2-3; the match to TRBD1 covers 9 bases. Germline V lookup: CDR1 SGHRS, CDR2 YFSETQ. The CDR3 runs to 18 residues. J was trimmed by 4 bases and V by 4 bases; bases with no gene match: 16. DNA of the CDR3: TGCGCCAGCAGCATTACGTCGACAGGGGGTGGGAAGGCAGATACGCAGTATTTT. This encodes CASSITSTGGGKADTQYF.

This chain connects TRBV7-3 to TRBJ2-7, with 8 bases lining up with TRBD2. V lost 4 bases and J lost 7; bases outside the gene matches: 6. Germline V CDR1 and CDR2: SGHTA, FQGTGA. The length of the CDR3 is 13 residues. CDR3 DNA sequence: TGTGCCAGCAGCTCCGGTGTAGCGGGGGAGCAGTACTTC. It encodes CASSSGVAGEQYF.

V and J are TRBV7-9 and TRBJ1-3; no firm D call. The V and J ends lost 1 base and 8 bases respectively, with 9 bases between them. Germline lookup yields CDR1 SEHNR and CDR2 FQNEAQ (reference sequence). The CDR3 consists of 13 residues. The CDR3 loop reads CASSLEGGDTIYF. In DNA form, the CDR3 reads TGTGCCAGCAGCTTAGAAGGAGGAGACACCATATATTTT.

The J gene is TRBJ2-1, the V gene TRBV6-7, with 8 bases identical to TRBD1. TRBV6-7 is an ORF, and what it does is uncertain. With V trimmed by 6 bases and J by 6 bases, 7 bases remained unmatched. The CDR3 runs to 14 residues. CDR3 coding DNA: TGTGCCAGCAGACACGACAGGGGAGGCAATGAGCAGTTCTTC. It specifies CASRHDRGGNEQFF.

V usage is TRBV27 and J usage is TRBJ2-7; D uncertain. This CDR3 contains 14 residues. CDR1 and CDR2 from the germline V gene are MNHEY and SMNVEV (reference sequence). Trimming stripped 1 base from V and 3 bases from J, with 10 bases between. The CDR3, as DNA: TGTGCCAGCAGTTTATGGGCCGCCGACTACGAGCAGTACTTC. This translates into CASSLWAADYEQYF.